This TCR beta chain stems from a study of shared clonotypes between healthy human individuals. Overall study findings and caveats: Relative to memory subsets, naive subsets generally showed larger estimated richness.

The protocol was immunoSEQ multiplex PCR, while the TCRdb copy is restricted to in-frame clones and leaves out a portion. The table shows around 720,000 clones, with around four fifths occurring only once. V trimming: 4 bases; J trimming: 2 bases; junction bases outside the gene matches: 10. The CDR3 covers 18 residues. CDR1 and CDR2 (germline): SGHRS, YFSETQ. In regard to this clone: Its antigen is not identified.

Negatively enriched CD4+ T cells were divided by CD45RA into naive and memory. This chain connects TRBV5-1 to TRBJ2-5; 14 bases match TRBD2. This receptor was identified in a woman in her thirties in good health. Sequences were obtained from memory CD4+ T cells sorted from blood. Subset given: CD45RA-negative fraction. The CDR3 loop reads CASSPGTSGRFRQETQYF. CDR3 DNA: TGCGCCAGCAGCCCCGGGACTAGCGGGAGATTTAGGCAAGAGACCCAGTACTTC. Full variable domain (outside the CDR3, taken from reference TRBV5-1 and TRBJ2-5): KAGVTQTPRYLIKTRGQQVTLSCSPISGHRSVSWYQQTPGQGLQFLFEYFSETQRNKGNFPGRFSGRQFSNSRSEMNVSTLELGDSALYLCASSPGTSGRFRQETQYFGPGTRLLVL.